The rows below give T cell receptor beta chains drawn from one sample of a study of patients and donors after allogeneic stem cell transplantation. Each CDR3 protein is one row after TCRdb ran MiXCR on the RT-PCR reads. The table has 85,000 to 90,000 distinct CDR3 sequences, 45% to 50% seen once. Sequencing was done on a sample of blood, either unsorted or a sorted T cell fraction (not recorded which). These receptors all stem from a human donor who was either an allogeneic HSCT recipient or a stem cell or donor lymphocyte infusion donor (not recorded which). It is not recorded whose cells these are; they may come from a transplant donor. CDR3s include the opening cysteine and the closing phenylalanine or tryptophan. Each record gives: D gene, V gene, J gene, clone size, CDR3 DNA, CDR3 protein. The D gene is left open where the match is weak. Clone size is given for some rows only: seen once, a few or many times, or a class if the clone is expanded.

.	TRBV7-3	TRBJ2-1	.	TGTGCCAGCAGCTTATCGAGGACTAATGAGCAGTTCTTC	CASSLSRTNEQFF
.	TRBV9	TRBJ1-5	.	TGTGCCAGCGGCTTAGACAGGTCCTATCAGCCCCAGCATTTT	CASGLDRSYQPQHF
TRBD1	TRBV28	TRBJ1-5	few	TGTGCCAGCAGTTTACAGGCAGGGGGTAACCAGCCCCAGCATTTT	CASSLQAGGNQPQHF
TRBD2	TRBV4-3	TRBJ2-1	.	TGCGCCAGCAGCCAACTACTAGCGCGCCCTTGGCCGATCAATGAGCAGTTCTTC	CASSQLLARPWPINEQFF
.	TRBV27	TRBJ1-2	.	TGTGCCAGCAGTTATACAGGGATCTATGGCTACACCTTC	CASSYTGIYGYTF
.	TRBV9	TRBJ1-2	few	TGTGCCAGCAGCGTAGTCGGCCAGGGAGGTGGCTACACCTTC	CASSVVGQGGGYTF
TRBD1	TRBV20-1	TRBJ1-2	.	TGCAGTGCTCGGGGGACAGGGGCCAATAACTATGGCTACACCTTC	CSARGTGANNYGYTF
.	TRBV10-3	TRBJ1-3	few	TGTGCCATCAGTGACGGTCTCTCTGGAAACACCATATATTTT	CAISDGLSGNTIYF
.	TRBV7-2	TRBJ1-5	many	TGTGCCAGCCCAGACGGGGACCAGCCCCAGCATTTT	CASPDGDQPQHF
.	TRBV29-1	TRBJ2-7	.	TGCAGCGTAACTATTCCAGGGTTTAGCACCTACGAGCAGTACTTC	CSVTIPGFSTYEQYF
.	TRBV7-9	TRBJ1-1	.	TGTGCCAGCAGCTGGGAGGGAGGGAGGAGTGAAGCTTTCTTT	CASSWEGGRSEAFF
.	TRBV7-2	TRBJ1-2	.	TGTGCCAGCAGCCCTCGACAGTTTGATGGCTACACCTTC	CASSPRQFDGYTF
.	TRBV5-1	TRBJ2-3	.	TGCGCCAGCAGCTGGACACCTTTGAGCACAGATACGCAGTATTTT	CASSWTPLSTDTQYF
.	TRBV7-9	TRBJ1-2	.	TGTGCCAGCAGCCCCAAAAGTGGCTACACCTTC	CASSPKSGYTF
TRBD1	TRBV29-1	TRBJ2-5	.	TGCAGCGCCTCCGGGACAGGATCGGAGACCCAGTACTTC	CSASGTGSETQYF
.	TRBV12-3/TRBV12-4	TRBJ2-5	.	TGTGCCAGCAACAAACTCGGAGGGACCCAAGAGACCCAGTACTTC	CASNKLGGTQETQYF
.	TRBV5-1	TRBJ1-3	.	TGCGCCAGCAGCTTGGACGTGGGAGACTCTGGAAACACCATATATTTT	CASSLDVGDSGNTIYF
.	TRBV11-2	TRBJ1-1	.	TGTGCCAGCAGGTCTGGGGGGGAGAGGTTCACTGAAGCTTTCTTT	CASRSGGERFTEAFF
.	TRBV20-1	TRBJ1-5	few	TGCAGTGCTAGTTGGGGGGAGCCCCAGCATTTT	CSASWGEPQHF
TRBD1	TRBV7-8	TRBJ1-3	few	TGTGCCAGCAGCTCCCTGACAGGGTCGAGCTCTGGAAACACCATATATTTT	CASSSLTGSSSGNTIYF
TRBD1	TRBV12-3/TRBV12-4	TRBJ1-2	few	TGTGCCAGCAGTTCCCCGGGACAGGGGGCGCGGGGCTACACCTTC	CASSSPGQGARGYTF
TRBD1	TRBV4-1	TRBJ1-3	once	TGCGCCAGCAGCCAACGACAGGGACCTGGAAACACCATATATTTT	CASSQRQGPGNTIYF
.	TRBV3-1	TRBJ1-1	few	TGTGCCAGCAGCCACGAGGACATCTCTGAAGCTTTCTTT	CASSHEDISEAFF
.	TRBV15	TRBJ1-2	.	TGTGCCACCAGCGCCAAAATTCAGTACCGAACCTATGGCTACACCTTC	CATSAKIQYRTYGYTF
.	TRBV13	TRBJ1-2	.	TGTGCCAGCAGCTTAGCCCGGGGACAAACTAACTATGGCTACACCTTC	CASSLARGQTNYGYTF
TRBD1	TRBV12-3/TRBV12-4	TRBJ1-2	few	TGTGCCAGCAGTTTAGTTGTGGCAGGGGGCACCTATGGCTACACCTTC	CASSLVVAGGTYGYTF
TRBD2	TRBV25-1	TRBJ2-2	once	TGTGCCAGCAGTGGACTAGCGGGAGGAGGTACCGGGGAGCTGTTTTTT	CASSGLAGGGTGELFF
TRBD1	TRBV12-3/TRBV12-4	TRBJ2-2	.	TGTGCCAGCAGCCTCCCTCGGACAGGGGGCACCGGGGAGCTGTTTTTT	CASSLPRTGGTGELFF
TRBD1	TRBV20-1	TRBJ1-5	few	TGCAGTGCTAATTCGGGCAAGACAGGGGGGTTTCGCAATCAGCCCCAGCATTTT	CSANSGKTGGFRNQPQHF
.	TRBV28	TRBJ1-4	.	TGTGCCAGCAGTGCCCCTCGAGGGACTACTAATGAAAAACTGTTTTTT	CASSAPRGTTNEKLFF
.	TRBV11-2	TRBJ2-1	.	TGTGCCAGCTGCCTTCCTGGGGGCTCCTACAATGAGCAGTTCTTC	CASCLPGGSYNEQFF
TRBD2	TRBV5-6	TRBJ2-5	.	TGTGCCAGCAGCCCGACCCTGACTAGCGGAAAAGAGACCCAGTACTTC	CASSPTLTSGKETQYF
TRBD1	TRBV12-3/TRBV12-4	TRBJ1-1	once	TGTGCCAGCAGACCCAGACAGGGGGCTGGCACTGAAGCTTCCTTT	CASRPRQGAGTEASF
.	TRBV6-5	TRBJ1-4	.	TGTGCCAGCAGTTACGGACCCACCAAGGGTGAAAAACTGTTTTTT	CASSYGPTKGEKLFF
.	TRBV29-1	TRBJ2-3	.	TGCAGCGTTGAAGATACCCACTTAGATACGCAGTATTTT	CSVEDTHLDTQYF
.	TRBV15	TRBJ2-1	.	TGTGCCACCAGCAGAGATGTCTCGCCGGGACAGTTCTTC	CATSRDVSPGQFF